Shown below are 24 T cell receptor beta chains from a single sample sequenced in a study of OX40 agonist ivuxolimab in advanced cancers. Sequenced by immunoSEQ multiplex PCR; TCRdb stores in-frame clones only, minus some. The table includes around 80,000 clones, roughly 80% detected once. Here the sequenced sample was CD4+ or CD8+ T cells sorted from blood, taken in a trial of the OX40 agonist ivuxolimab. The receptor source for this set is an adult with an advanced solid tumor such as melanoma, head and neck, liver or kidney cancer.

This chain joins TRBV4-3 and TRBJ2-1, with D hard to call. This CDR3 comprises 17 residues. Per germline, CDR1 LGHNA and CDR2 YSLEER. The germline V and J ends were trimmed by 1 base and 6 bases, with 19 bases remaining between them. The CDR3 coding sequence is TGCGCCAGCAGCCAAGGGGATCTAGGAACAAACATCAATGAGCAGTTCTTC. Translating gives CASSQGDLGTNINEQFF.

This clone has only one observation. V gene TRBV5-7 combines with J gene TRBJ2-7, with D perhaps matching TRBD1 (6 bases). TRBV5-7 is treated as an ORF (open reading frame) with a function not yet certain. V was trimmed by 0 bases and J by 5 bases, leaving 12 bases between them. The CDR3 spans 14 residues. CDR3 nucleotide sequence: TGTGCCAGCAGCTTGGACAGGGCTCCCAACGAGCAGTACGTC. This encodes CASSLDRAPNEQYV.

This rearrangement joins TRBV7-2 to TRBJ2-7, with 8 bases fitting TRBD1. J lost 2 bases, V lost 5 bases, and 11 bases had no gene match. Looked up from germline, CDR1 is SGHTA and CDR2 is FQGNSA. CDR3 length: 16 amino acids. CDR3 residues: CASSRLADRATYEQYF. Written as DNA, the CDR3 is TGTGCCAGCAGCCGTTTAGCGGACAGGGCCACCTACGAGCAGTACTTC. Based on the CDR3 plus reference TRBV7-2 and TRBJ2-7, the full variable domain is GAGVSQSPSNKVTEKGKDVELRCDPISGHTALYWYRQSLGQGLEFLIYFQGNSAPDKSGLPSDRFSAERTGGSVSTLTIQRTQQEDSAVYLCASSRLADRATYEQYFGPGTRLTVT.

The J gene is TRBJ1-5, the V gene TRBV28; D remains unclear. The CDR3 is made up of 14 amino acids. CDR1 is MDHEN and CDR2 is SYDVKM in the germline V gene. The V end was cut by 8 bases, the J end by 4 bases, with 15 bases between. CDR3 in amino acids: CASGESRRNQPQHF. CDR3 nucleotides: TGTGCCAGCGGGGAGAGTAGGAGAAATCAGCCCCAGCATTTT.

The genes are TRBV28 and TRBJ1-3, with D uncertain. Germline V gene lookup returns CDR1 MDHEN and CDR2 SYDVKM. This CDR3 is 14 amino acids long. V lost 3 bases, J lost 0 bases, and 6 bases lay in between. The CDR3 coding sequence is TGTGCCAGCAGTTTGGGGAGCTCTGGAAACACCATATATTTT. This translates into CASSLGSSGNTIYF.

CDR3 sequence (DNA): TGTGCCAGCAGTTTAGGGCACAGGAATCAGCCCCAGCATTTT. It encodes CASSLGHRNQPQHF. V and J are TRBV27 and TRBJ1-5, with a possible D match to TRBD1 (5 bases). Germline V gene data show CDR1 as MNHEY and CDR2 as SMNVEV (reference sequence). This CDR3 has 14 amino acids. V lost 2 bases to trimming and J lost 4 bases, with 9 bases between them.

This clone has only one observation. The chain recombines TRBV6-5 with TRBJ1-6; possible D gene TRBD1, 5 bases. The CDR3 sequence is 15 residues long. V was trimmed by 7 bases and J by 6 bases, leaving 16 bases between them. Germline V gene lookup returns CDR1 MNHEY and CDR2 SVGAGI. The CDR3 region has the DNA TGTGCCAGCAAGCCCTCCCTGGGGACTAATTCACCCCTCCACTTT. It yields the protein CASKPSLGTNSPLHF.

The chain carries TRBV7-8 and TRBJ2-3, with D possibly being TRBD2 (5 bases). The V end was cut by 4 bases, the J end by 6 bases, with 14 bases between. Looked up from germline, CDR1 is SGHVS and CDR2 is FQNEAQ. The CDR3 is made up of 14 amino acids. The CDR3, as DNA: TGTGCCAGCAGCTCGGGGTCTTATATGGATACGCAGTATTTT. This encodes CASSSGSYMDTQYF.

The V call is TRBV27, the J call TRBJ1-4; 8 bases match TRBD1. CDR3 length: 18 amino acids. The germline gives CDR1 MNHEY, CDR2 SMNVEV (reference sequence). The junction had 13 bases not matched to a gene; V was cut back by 2 bases and J by 5 bases. CDR3 residues: CASSLQGAGWGQNEKLFF. CDR3 sequence (DNA): TGTGCCAGCAGTTTACAGGGGGCGGGATGGGGACAAAATGAAAAACTGTTTTTT.

V is TRBV4-1 and J is TRBJ2-3, with D maybe TRBD2 (7 bases). V gave up 0 bases and J gave up 12 bases, with 13 bases separating them. Germline assignment: CDR1 MGHRA and CDR2 YSYEKL. CDR3 size: 13 residues. The CDR3 loop reads CASSQDAGAHQYF. Here the CDR3 DNA reads TGCGCCAGCAGCCAAGATGCGGGGGCCCACCAGTATTTT.

The CDR3 nucleotides are TGCGCCAGCAGCCAAGTGACAGGGGAAGCTTTCTTT. Residues: CASSQVTGEAFF. This rearrangement joins TRBV4-1 to TRBJ1-1, with 7 bases fitting TRBD1. Trimming at V came to 1 base and at J to 8 bases, leaving 1 base not matched to a gene. In germline, CDR1 is MGHRA, CDR2 YSYEKL. This CDR3 has 12 residues.

This clone is a singleton in its sample. The chain links TRBV5-6 to TRBJ2-3; no firm D call. The CDR3 covers 13 residues. CDR1 is SGHDT and CDR2 is YYEEEE in the germline V gene. The V end was cut by 0 bases, the J end by 3 bases, with 5 bases between. The CDR3 DNA is TGTGCCAGCAGCTTGGGCGGTACAGATACGCAGTATTTT. Its translation is CASSLGGTDTQYF.

The rearrangement links TRBV7-2 to TRBJ2-5; 7 bases fit TRBD2. V gave up 3 bases and J gave up 1 base; unmatched junction bases: 17. The germline V gene encodes CDR1 SGHTA and CDR2 FQGNSA. The CDR3 contains 19 residues. CDR3 protein: CASSLWGRGWAGGQETQYF. CDR3 DNA: TGTGCCAGCAGCTTGTGGGGGAGGGGATGGGCCGGAGGCCAAGAGACCCAGTACTTC.

The chain couples TRBV6-6 to TRBJ1-3; 8 positions agree with TRBD1. Germline V gives CDR1 MNHNY, CDR2 SVGAGI (reference sequence). The CDR3 runs 15 residues. The V segment lost 5 bases and the J segment 5 bases; nucleotides outside the gene matches: 8. In nucleotides, the CDR3 is TGTGCCAGCAGTAAAGACAGGGGCGGAAGAAACACCATATATTTT. This codes for CASSKDRGGRNTIYF.

The CDR3 protein is CASRGSGGQETQYF. DNA for the CDR3: TGTGCCAGCAGAGGAAGCGGGGGGCAAGAGACCCAGTACTTC. The chain combines TRBV2 with TRBJ2-5; 9 nucleotides match TRBD2. Germline V gene data show CDR1 as SNHLY and CDR2 as FYNNEI. The CDR3 spans 14 residues. V lost 6 bases, J lost 2 bases, and 4 bases stayed unmatched.

This sequence joins TRBV18 and TRBJ1-5; tentative D call: TRBD1 (5 bases). Trimming shortened V by 1 base and J by 3 bases, and 10 bases separated the two germline ends. Per germline, CDR1 KGHSH and CDR2 LQKENI. CDR3 length: 15 residues. The CDR3 DNA reads as TGTGCCAGCTCACCACAGCAAGGGGTCAATCAGCCCCAGCATTTT. Its protein is CASSPQQGVNQPQHF.

This chain links TRBV9 with TRBJ2-2; D gene unclear. V lost 2 bases and J 6 bases, leaving 5 bases between the germline ends. Germline V gene lookup returns CDR1 SGDLS and CDR2 YYNGEE. CDR3 size: 12 residues. CDR3 protein: CASSVGSGELFF. The CDR3 nucleotides are TGTGCCAGCAGCGTCGGATCCGGGGAGCTGTTTTTT.

This sequence joins TRBV4-1 and TRBJ1-5; 7 bases agree with TRBD1. The CDR3 spans 14 residues. Germline CDR1 and CDR2: MGHRA and YSYEKL. Germline trimming cut 1 base from V and 5 bases from J; bases unmatched to any gene: 2. The CDR3 protein is CASSQGTGYQPQHF. CDR3 nucleotide sequence: TGCGCCAGCAGCCAAGGGACAGGTTATCAGCCCCAGCATTTT.

The gene calls are TRBV5-6 and TRBJ1-5; D may be TRBD1 (5 bases). Trimming took off 4 bases at V and 6 bases at J, with 20 bases between the two ends. Per the germline V gene, CDR1 is SGHDT and CDR2 is YYEEEE. This CDR3 contains 16 residues. For the CDR3, the DNA is TGTGCCAGCAGCCCCTTCTTTGGGGCGCGGGGTCAGCCCCAGCATTTT. Protein product: CASSPFFGARGQPQHF.

The chain employs TRBV28 and TRBJ2-2; 10 nucleotides agree with TRBD2. The CDR3 covers 15 residues. Unmatched junction bases numbered 4, after V lost 5 bases and J lost 4 bases. Germline CDR1 is MDHEN and CDR2 is SYDVKM. The CDR3 DNA follows: TGTGCCAGCAGTAGGACTAGCGGCTTCACCGGGGAGCTGTTTTTT. Protein sequence: CASSRTSGFTGELFF. Together with reference TRBV28 and TRBJ2-2, the CDR3 gives the full variable domain: DVKVTQSSRYLVKRTGEKVFLECVQDMDHENMFWYRQDPGLGLRLIYFSYDVKMKEKGDIPEGYSVSREKKERFSLILESASTNQTSMYLCASSRTSGFTGELFFGEGSRLTVL.

The rearrangement links TRBV5-1 to TRBJ1-2; tentatively, D is TRBD1 (5 bases). This CDR3 has 12 residues. CDR1 is SGHRS, CDR2 YFSETQ, per germline. V was shortened by 4 bases and J by 8 bases, with 12 bases between the two germline ends. CDR3 DNA: TGCGCCAGCAGCACCAGGGAATACGGCTACACCTTC. This sequence encodes CASSTREYGYTF.

The chain has TRBV28 and TRBJ1-5, with 7 nucleotides matching TRBD1. The CDR3 has 17 amino acids. V trimming: 6 bases; J trimming: 0 bases; junction bases outside the gene matches: 11. CDR1 MDHEN and CDR2 SYDVKM come from the germline V gene. The DNA of the CDR3 is TGTGCCAGCAGACCCGACAGGGCCCTATCTAGCAATCAGCCCCAGCATTTT. The encoded protein is CASRPDRALSSNQPQHF.

This clone showed up just once. The chain joins TRBV5-5 to TRBJ1-1, with a tentative D call TRBD1 (6 bases). CDR1 is SGHKS, CDR2 YYEKEE, per germline (reference sequence). The V end was cut by 4 bases, the J end by 0 bases, with 13 bases between. This CDR3 has 15 amino acids. The CDR3 nucleotides read TGTGCCAGCAGCCTAGCCGGGACACTGAACACTGAAGCTTTCTTT. Translation gives CASSLAGTLNTEAFF.

The V and J genes are TRBV28 and TRBJ2-1; TRBD1 matches 7 bases. The CDR3 is 14 residues long. Unmatched junction bases numbered 10, after V lost 7 bases and J lost 7 bases. Germline-derived CDR1 and CDR2 are MDHEN and SYDVKM. The CDR3 sequence: CASTFLTGSNEQFF. For the CDR3, the DNA is TGTGCCAGCACCTTTTTGACAGGGTCAAATGAGCAGTTCTTC.